This entry lists 5 T cell receptor beta chains sequenced from one sample in a study of blood T cell repertoires in COVID-19. Assay used: immunoSEQ multiplex PCR; TCRdb lists only in-frame clones, some missing. This repertoire shows around 60,000 clones, roughly 84% found once; its top ten account for 15% to 20%. Sequencing was done on a sample of peripheral blood. These receptors were obtained from a man in his sixties with COVID-19, enrolled during active disease.

This clone was observed a handful of times. DNA for the CDR3: TGTGCCAGCAGCCAAGGACAGGGTCATTTTGGGGGTTCGGGTTACGAAAAACTGTTTTTT. Amino acids: CASSQGQGHFGGSGYEKLFF. This sequence joins TRBV3-1 (or the pseudogene TRBV3-2) and TRBJ1-4; the match to TRBD1 covers 7 bases. Per the germline V gene, CDR1 is LGHDT and CDR2 is YNNKEL (reference sequence). The CDR3 contains 20 residues. V trimming: 1 base; J trimming: 8 bases; junction bases outside the gene matches: 22.

The rearrangement uses TRBV12-3 or TRBV12-4 and TRBJ1-4; D gene ambiguous. Trimming pared 8 bases from V and 6 bases from J, leaving 13 bases between. CDR3 length equals 13 residues. CDR3 sequence: CASGSSYDEKLFF. For the CDR3, the DNA is TGTGCCAGCGGGAGCAGTTATGATGAAAAACTGTTTTTT.

This clone was recorded a few times. The rearrangement joins TRBV2 to TRBJ2-2; the D gene is possibly TRBD2 (7 bases). The germline gives CDR1 SNHLY, CDR2 FYNNEI. Trimming took off 4 bases at V and 6 bases at J, with 15 bases between the two ends. This CDR3 spans 15 amino acids. CDR3 sequence (DNA): TGTGCCAGCAGTGGACTCCCGGGGGGCGCCGGGGAGCTGTTTTTT. Its protein is CASSGLPGGAGELFF.

The V call is TRBV28, the J call TRBJ1-1, with D possibly matching TRBD1 (6 bases). Germline values: CDR1 MDHEN, CDR2 SYDVKM. CDR3 size: 14 residues. V gave up 8 bases and J gave up 7 bases, with 20 bases separating them. CDR3 sequence reads: CASPGAGQPREAFF. CDR3 in DNA: TGTGCCAGCCCCGGTGCCGGACAGCCTCGTGAAGCTTTCTTT.

This chain joins TRBV9 and TRBJ2-5; 9 positions agree with TRBD2. J lost 4 bases, V lost 5 bases, and 9 bases had no gene match. CDR3 length equals 15 residues. Germline loops: CDR1 SGDLS, CDR2 YYNGEE. CDR3 loop: CASRPGSGGGETQYF. For the CDR3, the DNA is TGTGCCAGCAGACCAGGTAGCGGGGGAGGAGAGACCCAGTACTTC. Variable domain in full (rest from reference TRBV9 and TRBJ2-5): DSGVTQTPKHLITATGQRVTLRCSPRSGDLSVYWYQQSLDQGLQFLIQYYNGEERAKGNILERFSAQQFPDLHSELNLSSLELGDSALYFCASRPGSGGGETQYFGPGTRLLVL.